The present TCR beta chain was sequenced within a study of healthy donors' naive CD4 and CD8 T cells. Turning to the study itself: Donors came from three age groups: 20-25, 40-50 and 60-70 years.

Starting from roughly 0.45 ug of total RNA, TCR libraries were made with linear amplification. TCRdb itself ran the reads through MiXCR, one entry per CDR3 protein. This table has approximately 180,000 distinct CDR3 sequences, over 60% appearing once. Study-wide points: Alpha and beta chains were sequenced in bulk without pairing. Reportedly, most V and J gene segments showed naive CD4+ versus CD8+ bias.

On this clonotype itself: Its antigen remains unidentified.

The CDR3 spans 11 residues. Germline CDR1 SQVTM, CDR2 ANQGSEA. The V gene lost 4 bases and the J gene lost 3 bases, with 6 bases spanning the gap. Sequenced sample: naive CD4+ and CD8+ T cells sorted from blood, pooled from several donors. This TCR was sampled from a pool of human donors in good health; the sample pools cells from several healthy donors. The gene calls are TRBV29-1 and TRBJ1-2; D is undetermined. As DNA, the CDR3 is TGCAGCGTTGTTGGGGACTATGGCTACACCTTC. It is translated as CSVVGDYGYTF.